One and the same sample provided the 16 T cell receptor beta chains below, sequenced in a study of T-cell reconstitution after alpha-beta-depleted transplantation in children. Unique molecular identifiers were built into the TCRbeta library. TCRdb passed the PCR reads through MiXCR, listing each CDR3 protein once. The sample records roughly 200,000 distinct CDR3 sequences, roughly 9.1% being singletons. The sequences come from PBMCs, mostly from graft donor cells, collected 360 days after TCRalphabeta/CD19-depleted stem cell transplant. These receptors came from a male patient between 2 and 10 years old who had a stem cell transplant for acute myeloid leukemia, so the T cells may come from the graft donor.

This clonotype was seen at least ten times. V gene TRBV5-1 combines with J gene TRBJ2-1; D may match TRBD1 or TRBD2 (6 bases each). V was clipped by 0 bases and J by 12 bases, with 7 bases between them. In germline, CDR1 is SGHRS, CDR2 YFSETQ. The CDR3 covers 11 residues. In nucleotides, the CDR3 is TGCGCCAGCAGCTTGGGGGGGGCGCAGTTCTTC. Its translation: CASSLGGAQFF.

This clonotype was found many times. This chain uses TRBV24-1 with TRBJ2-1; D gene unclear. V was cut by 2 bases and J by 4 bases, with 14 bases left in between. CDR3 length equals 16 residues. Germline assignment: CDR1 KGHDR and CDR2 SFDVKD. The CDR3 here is CATSDSGPRSYNEQFF. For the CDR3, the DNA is TGTGCCACCAGTGATTCTGGACCCCGCTCATACAATGAGCAGTTCTTC.

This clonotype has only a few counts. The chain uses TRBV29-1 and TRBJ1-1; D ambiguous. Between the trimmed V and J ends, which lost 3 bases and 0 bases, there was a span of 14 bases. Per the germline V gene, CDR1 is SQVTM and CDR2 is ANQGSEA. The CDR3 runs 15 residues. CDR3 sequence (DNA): TGCAGCGTTGAGTATTCCGGGCTGATGAACACTGAAGCTTTCTTT. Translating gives CSVEYSGLMNTEAFF. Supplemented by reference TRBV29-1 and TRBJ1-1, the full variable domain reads SAVISQKPSRDICQRGTSLTIQCQVDSQVTMMFWYRQQPGQSLTLIATANQGSEATYESGFVIDKFPISRPNLTFSTLTVSNMSPEDSSIYLCSVEYSGLMNTEAFFGQGTRLTVV.

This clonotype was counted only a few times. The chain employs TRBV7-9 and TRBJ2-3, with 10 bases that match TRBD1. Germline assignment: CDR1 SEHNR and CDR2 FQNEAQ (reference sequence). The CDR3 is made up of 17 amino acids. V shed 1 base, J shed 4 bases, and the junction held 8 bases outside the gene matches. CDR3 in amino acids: CASSLVVWDRGPDTQYF. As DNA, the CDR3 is TGTGCCAGCAGCTTAGTTGTTTGGGACAGGGGACCAGATACGCAGTATTTT.

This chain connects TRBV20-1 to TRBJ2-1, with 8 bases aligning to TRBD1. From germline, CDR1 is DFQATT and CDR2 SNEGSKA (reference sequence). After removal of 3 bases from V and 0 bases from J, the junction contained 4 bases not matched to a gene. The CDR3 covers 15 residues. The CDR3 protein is CSASGDRSSYNEQFF. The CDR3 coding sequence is TGCAGTGCTAGTGGGGACAGGAGCTCCTACAATGAGCAGTTCTTC.

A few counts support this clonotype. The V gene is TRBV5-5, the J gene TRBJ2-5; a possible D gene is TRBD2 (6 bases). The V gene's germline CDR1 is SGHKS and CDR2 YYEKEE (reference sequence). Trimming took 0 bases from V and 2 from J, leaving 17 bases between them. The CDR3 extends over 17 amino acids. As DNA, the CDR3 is TGTGCCAGCAGCTTGGTGGGAGGAGCAGGGCTTCAAGAGACCCAGTACTTC. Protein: CASSLVGGAGLQETQYF.

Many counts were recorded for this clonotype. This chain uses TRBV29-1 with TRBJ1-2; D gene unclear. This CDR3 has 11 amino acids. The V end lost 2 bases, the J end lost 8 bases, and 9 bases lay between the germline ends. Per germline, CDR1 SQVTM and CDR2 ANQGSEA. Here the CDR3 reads CSVEWASGYTF. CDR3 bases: TGCAGCGTTGAATGGGCCAGCGGCTACACCTTC.

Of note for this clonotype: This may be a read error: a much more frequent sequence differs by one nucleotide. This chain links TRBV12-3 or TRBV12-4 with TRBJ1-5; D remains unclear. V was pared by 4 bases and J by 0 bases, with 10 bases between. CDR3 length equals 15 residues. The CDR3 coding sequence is TGTGCCAGCAGTTCCGGGTCTTATAGCAATCAGCCCCAGCATTTT. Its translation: CASSSGSYSNQPQHF.

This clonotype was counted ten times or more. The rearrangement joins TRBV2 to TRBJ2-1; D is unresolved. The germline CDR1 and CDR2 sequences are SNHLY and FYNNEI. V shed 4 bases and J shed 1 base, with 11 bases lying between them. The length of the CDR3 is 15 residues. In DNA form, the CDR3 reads TGTGCCAGCAGTGCGGATAGAAGATCCTACAATGAGCAGTTCTTC. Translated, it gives CASSADRRSYNEQFF.

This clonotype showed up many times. The CDR3 loop is CSASGGRADQPQHF. Here the CDR3 DNA reads TGCAGTGCTAGCGGAGGCAGGGCTGATCAGCCCCAGCATTTT. V is TRBV20-1 and J is TRBJ1-5, with D possibly TRBD1 on 5 matching bases. Germline values: CDR1 DFQATT, CDR2 SNEGSKA (reference sequence). The CDR3 runs to 14 residues. Trimming removed 3 bases at V and 5 bases at J, with 14 bases between.

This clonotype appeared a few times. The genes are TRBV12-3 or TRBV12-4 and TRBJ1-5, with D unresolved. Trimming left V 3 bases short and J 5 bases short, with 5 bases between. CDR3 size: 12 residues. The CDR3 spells CASSFDYQPQHF. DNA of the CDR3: TGTGCCAGCAGTTTTGATTATCAGCCCCAGCATTTT.

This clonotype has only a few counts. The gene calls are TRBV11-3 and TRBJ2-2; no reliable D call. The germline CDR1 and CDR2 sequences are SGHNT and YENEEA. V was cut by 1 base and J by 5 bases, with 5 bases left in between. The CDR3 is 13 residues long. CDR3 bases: TGTGCCAGCAGCTTAGGAAAGACCGGGGAGCTGTTTTTT. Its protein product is CASSLGKTGELFF.

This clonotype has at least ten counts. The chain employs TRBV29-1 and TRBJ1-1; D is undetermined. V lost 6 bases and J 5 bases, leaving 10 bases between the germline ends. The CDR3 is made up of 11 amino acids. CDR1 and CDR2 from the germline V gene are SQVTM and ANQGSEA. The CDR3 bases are TGCAGCGTCGTGCCGAGGACTGAAGCTTTCTTT. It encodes CSVVPRTEAFF.

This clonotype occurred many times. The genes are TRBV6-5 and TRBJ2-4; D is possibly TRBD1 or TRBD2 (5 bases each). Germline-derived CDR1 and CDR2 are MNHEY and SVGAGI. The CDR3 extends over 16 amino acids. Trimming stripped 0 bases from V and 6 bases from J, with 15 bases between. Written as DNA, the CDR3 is TGTGCCAGCAGTTACTCTAGGCAGGGACCACCAAACATTCAGTACTTC. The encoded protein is CASSYSRQGPPNIQYF.

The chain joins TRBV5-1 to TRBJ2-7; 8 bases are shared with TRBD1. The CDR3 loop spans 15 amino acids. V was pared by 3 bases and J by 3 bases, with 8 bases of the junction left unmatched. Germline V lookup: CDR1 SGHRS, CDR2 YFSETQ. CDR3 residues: CASSSKYGQGYEQYV. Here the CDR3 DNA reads TGCGCCAGCAGCTCGAAATACGGACAGGGCTACGAGCAGTACGTC.

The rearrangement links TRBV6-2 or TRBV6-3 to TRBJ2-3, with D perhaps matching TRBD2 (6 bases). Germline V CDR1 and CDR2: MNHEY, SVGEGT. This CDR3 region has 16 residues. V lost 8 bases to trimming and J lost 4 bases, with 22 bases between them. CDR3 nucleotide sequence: TGTGCCAGCCACGCGCGACTAGTTCGGGCCGCAGATACGCAGTATTTT. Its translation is CASHARLVRAADTQYF.